A single T cell receptor (beta chain) is shown here with its context. As yet, its antigen is unknown. The sample belongs to a study of beta chain features in type 1 diabetes. Study-wide points: Here, the possible influence of HLA type (on TCRB rearrangement) remained unresolved. All four CD4+ subsets of Type 1 diabetes patients contained TCRB CDR3s that were moderately but significantly shorter.

Sorting based on CD45RO/CCR7/CD25/CD127/CD95/CD27 separated CD4+ naive, central memory, regulatory and stem cell-like memory cells. Sorted populations all exceeded 95% purity. Since all of the isolated RNA was reverse transcribed, expressed TCRB transcripts were what got sequenced. Assay used: immunoSEQ multiplex PCR; TCRdb lists only in-frame clones, some missing. Of 640,000 or so clones listed, roughly 13% were seen once; the top ten hold 0.022%. The germline CDR1 and CDR2 sequences are WSHSY and SAAADI. CDR3 length: 13 residues. Trimming removed 8 bases from V and 3 bases from J, with 13 bases in between.

The chain links TRBV10-2 to TRBJ1-1; possible D gene TRBD1, 6 bases. This TCR was sampled from a man between 18 and 35 years old with type 1 diabetes. Sequencing was carried out using naive CD4+ T cells from blood. The CDR3 DNA sequence: TGCGCCAGCCAGGGGATGGTGGACACTGAAGCTTTCTTT. Protein: CASQGMVDTEAFF.